The rows below give T cell receptor beta chains drawn from one sample of a study of Ad26.COV2.S vaccination and SARS-CoV-2 variants. Using immunoSEQ multiplex PCR, the repertoire was profiled, and TCRdb retains in-frame clones only, with some absent. The table lists some 340,000 clones, about 86% of them singletons. The specimen comprised peripheral blood, sampled in a trial of Ad26.COV2.S vaccine versus placebo. The receptors here all came from a person aged 18-65 years who received the Ad26.COV2.S COVID-19 vaccine or a placebo. Each CDR3 is given with its conserved first and last residue. A D gene is named only where the DNA matches it firmly. Rows give clone size only sometimes, using once, few, many, or a class for an expanded clone.

d_call: TRBD1
j_call: TRBJ2-7
clone_size: .
v_call: TRBV18
cdr3_aa: CASSPRPRQGYEQYF
cdr3_nt: TGTGCCAGCTCACCCCGCCCCCGACAGGGCTACGAGCAGTACTTC

d_call: .
j_call: TRBJ1-2
clone_size: .
v_call: TRBV6-2/TRBV6-3
cdr3_aa: CASSAPRTLGGKDYGYTF
cdr3_nt: TGTGCCAGCAGTGCGCCGAGGACCTTAGGGGGGAAGGACTATGGCTACACCTTC

d_call: TRBD1
j_call: TRBJ2-2
clone_size: .
v_call: TRBV6-2/TRBV6-3
cdr3_aa: CASSSPGTGRTGELFF
cdr3_nt: TGTGCCAGCAGTTCTCCGGGGACAGGGCGTACCGGGGAGCTGTTTTTT

d_call: .
j_call: TRBJ2-7
clone_size: once
v_call: TRBV5-1
cdr3_aa: CASSLDPGVDYEQYF
cdr3_nt: TGCGCCAGCAGCTTGGATCCAGGGGTCGACTACGAGCAGTACTTC

d_call: .
j_call: TRBJ1-1
clone_size: .
v_call: TRBV5-1
cdr3_aa: CASSLGGSSVALDTEAFF
cdr3_nt: TGCGCCAGCAGCTTGGGGGGCAGCTCGGTCGCGTTGGACACTGAAGCTTTCTTT

d_call: .
j_call: TRBJ2-7
clone_size: once
v_call: TRBV7-2
cdr3_aa: CASSFGSIRADDEQYF
cdr3_nt: TGTGCCAGCAGCTTTGGTTCAATCCGGGCAGATGACGAGCAGTACTTC

d_call: TRBD2
j_call: TRBJ2-3
clone_size: .
v_call: TRBV30
cdr3_aa: CAWSDKLAGSTDTQYF
cdr3_nt: TGTGCCTGGAGTGATAAACTAGCGGGGAGCACAGATACGCAGTATTTT

d_call: TRBD2
j_call: TRBJ2-1
clone_size: .
v_call: TRBV5-1
cdr3_aa: CASSSSSGLNNEQFF
cdr3_nt: TGCGCCAGCAGCTCCAGCTCGGGACTAAACAATGAGCAGTTCTTC

d_call: TRBD1
j_call: TRBJ1-5
clone_size: once
v_call: TRBV7-9
cdr3_aa: CASSLTTGVNQPQHF
cdr3_nt: TGTGCCAGCAGCTTGACGACAGGGGTTAATCAGCCCCAGCATTTT

d_call: .
j_call: TRBJ1-1
clone_size: once
v_call: TRBV5-4
cdr3_aa: CASNHGGDTRGTEAFF
cdr3_nt: TGTGCCAGCAACCACGGAGGGGACACTCGGGGCACTGAAGCTTTCTTT

d_call: .
j_call: TRBJ2-3
clone_size: .
v_call: TRBV4-3
cdr3_aa: CASSQDSFLGTDTQYF
cdr3_nt: TGCGCCAGCAGCCAAGACTCCTTCCTTGGCACAGATACGCAGTATTTT

d_call: TRBD2
j_call: TRBJ2-1
clone_size: once
v_call: TRBV18
cdr3_aa: CASSLAGNNEQFF
cdr3_nt: TGTGCCAGCTCGCTAGCGGGTAACAATGAGCAGTTCTTC

d_call: TRBD1
j_call: TRBJ1-1
clone_size: .
v_call: TRBV7-9
cdr3_aa: CASRDRGQTEAFF
cdr3_nt: TGTGCCAGCAGGGACAGGGGCCAAACTGAAGCTTTCTTT

d_call: TRBD1
j_call: TRBJ2-1
clone_size: .
v_call: TRBV27
cdr3_aa: CASSTDRDRALYEQFF
cdr3_nt: TGTGCCAGCAGTACCGACCGGGACAGGGCGCTCTATGAGCAGTTCTTC

d_call: .
j_call: TRBJ2-6
clone_size: .
v_call: TRBV30
cdr3_aa: CAWKGAPGANVLTF
cdr3_nt: TGTGCCTGGAAAGGGGCGCCCGGGGCCAACGTCCTGACTTTC

d_call: TRBD2
j_call: TRBJ2-7
clone_size: .
v_call: TRBV30
cdr3_aa: CAWGRGGGNYEQYF
cdr3_nt: TGTGCCTGGGGGCGGGGGGGTGGAAACTACGAGCAGTACTTC

d_call: .
j_call: TRBJ1-1
clone_size: once
v_call: TRBV10-3
cdr3_aa: CAISVGGETEAFF
cdr3_nt: TGTGCCATCAGTGTGGGGGGGGAAACTGAAGCTTTCTTT

d_call: .
j_call: TRBJ2-1
clone_size: .
v_call: TRBV7-7
cdr3_aa: CASSLGPPAYNEQFF
cdr3_nt: TGTGCTAGCAGCTTAGGCCCCCCAGCGTACAATGAGCAGTTCTTC

d_call: .
j_call: TRBJ1-2
clone_size: .
v_call: TRBV5-6
cdr3_aa: CASSPRVGRGRHSYGYTF
cdr3_nt: TGTGCCAGCAGCCCCCGGGTGGGCAGGGGCCGTCACAGCTATGGCTACACCTTC

d_call: TRBD1
j_call: TRBJ1-4
clone_size: .
v_call: TRBV27
cdr3_aa: CASSPDRTTNEKLFF
cdr3_nt: TGTGCCAGCAGTCCGGACAGGACAACTAATGAAAAACTGTTTTTT

d_call: .
j_call: TRBJ1-1
clone_size: .
v_call: TRBV5-1
cdr3_aa: CASSLVLNTEAFF
cdr3_nt: TGCGCCAGCAGCTTGGTTCTGAACACTGAAGCTTTCTTT

d_call: TRBD1
j_call: TRBJ1-2
clone_size: .
v_call: TRBV28
cdr3_aa: CASSLPAGQGYGYTF
cdr3_nt: TGTGCCAGCAGTTTACCGGCCGGACAGGGCTATGGCTACACCTTC

d_call: .
j_call: TRBJ2-1
clone_size: .
v_call: TRBV5-1
cdr3_aa: CASQTGGSSYNEQFF
cdr3_nt: TGCGCCAGCCAGACAGGAGGTAGCTCCTACAATGAGCAGTTCTTC

d_call: .
j_call: TRBJ1-5
clone_size: .
v_call: TRBV19
cdr3_aa: CASSKDRQPQHF
cdr3_nt: TGTGCCAGTAGTAAAGACAGGCAGCCCCAGCATTTT

d_call: .
j_call: TRBJ1-1
clone_size: .
v_call: TRBV5-1
cdr3_aa: CASSFSGATEAFF
cdr3_nt: TGCGCCAGCAGCTTTTCAGGGGCCACTGAAGCTTTCTTT

d_call: .
j_call: TRBJ1-6
clone_size: .
v_call: TRBV7-8
cdr3_aa: CASSAIRQGQSSYNSPLHF
cdr3_nt: TGTGCCAGCAGCGCGATCCGACAAGGACAGAGCTCCTATAATTCACCCCTCCACTTT

d_call: TRBD1
j_call: TRBJ2-7
clone_size: .
v_call: TRBV14
cdr3_aa: CASSHRQGRTYEQYF
cdr3_nt: TGTGCCAGCAGCCACCGACAGGGTAGGACCTACGAGCAGTACTTC

d_call: .
j_call: TRBJ1-6
clone_size: .
v_call: TRBV2
cdr3_aa: CASSVVILINSPLHF
cdr3_nt: TGTGCCAGCAGTGTAGTCATCTTAATTAATTCACCCCTCCACTTT

d_call: TRBD2
j_call: TRBJ2-1
clone_size: .
v_call: TRBV11-3
cdr3_aa: CASSLGVAGDASYNEQFF
cdr3_nt: TGTGCCAGCAGCTTAGGGGTAGCGGGGGACGCTTCCTACAATGAGCAGTTCTTC

d_call: .
j_call: TRBJ1-5
clone_size: .
v_call: TRBV19
cdr3_aa: CASSRRVPEGDRFWDQPQHF
cdr3_nt: TGTGCCAGTAGTCGGCGGGTCCCTGAGGGGGATAGGTTTTGGGATCAGCCCCAGCATTTT

d_call: TRBD2
j_call: TRBJ2-2
clone_size: .
v_call: TRBV15
cdr3_aa: CAARYGGAIGNTGELFF
cdr3_nt: TGTGCCGCCCGGTACGGGGGGGCGATCGGGAACACCGGGGAGCTGTTTTTT

d_call: .
j_call: TRBJ2-7
clone_size: .
v_call: TRBV27
cdr3_aa: CASSFTLSLTYEQYF
cdr3_nt: TGTGCCAGCAGTTTCACACTGAGCCTAACCTACGAGCAGTACTTC

d_call: TRBD2
j_call: TRBJ2-5
clone_size: .
v_call: TRBV7-9
cdr3_aa: CASSLPLRRGGAETQYF
cdr3_nt: TGTGCCAGCAGCTTACCCCTTCGGCGGGGGGGCGCGGAGACCCAGTACTTC

d_call: .
j_call: TRBJ1-1
clone_size: .
v_call: TRBV3-1/TRBV3-2
cdr3_aa: CASSHTGGGLNTEAFF
cdr3_nt: TGTGCCAGCAGCCATACTGGGGGGGGGCTGAACACTGAAGCTTTCTTT

d_call: .
j_call: TRBJ2-7
clone_size: .
v_call: TRBV5-6
cdr3_aa: CASSSPRGGSLYEQYF
cdr3_nt: TGTGCCAGCAGCTCTCCGCGCGGGGGCTCACTTTACGAGCAGTACTTC

d_call: .
j_call: TRBJ1-1
clone_size: .
v_call: TRBV6-6
cdr3_aa: CASSYSYGTVTFF
cdr3_nt: TGTGCCAGTAGTTACTCTTACGGGACGGTTACTTTCTTT

d_call: .
j_call: TRBJ2-1
clone_size: .
v_call: TRBV5-1
cdr3_aa: CASSLGSEVSSYNEQFF
cdr3_nt: TGCGCCAGCAGCTTGGGAAGCGAGGTGAGCTCCTACAATGAGCAGTTCTTC

d_call: TRBD1
j_call: TRBJ1-1
clone_size: .
v_call: TRBV6-2/TRBV6-3
cdr3_aa: CASSYDRALPEAFF
cdr3_nt: TGTGCCAGCAGTTACGACAGGGCTTTACCCGAAGCTTTCTTT

d_call: TRBD2
j_call: TRBJ2-5
clone_size: .
v_call: TRBV6-5
cdr3_aa: CASSYSSGGYQETQYF
cdr3_nt: TGTGCCAGCAGTTACTCTAGCGGGGGCTACCAAGAGACCCAGTACTTC

d_call: TRBD1
j_call: TRBJ1-1
clone_size: .
v_call: TRBV18
cdr3_aa: CASSYDREGTEAFF
cdr3_nt: TGTGCCAGCTCATACGACAGGGAGGGCACTGAAGCTTTCTTT

d_call: TRBD1
j_call: TRBJ1-2
clone_size: .
v_call: TRBV5-6
cdr3_aa: CASSPDRGRRGYTF
cdr3_nt: TGTGCCAGCAGCCCAGACAGGGGGCGCCGAGGCTACACCTTC

d_call: .
j_call: TRBJ1-5
clone_size: .
v_call: TRBV18
cdr3_aa: CASSLSGEGQPQHF
cdr3_nt: TGTGCCAGCTCACTATCGGGGGAGGGTCAGCCCCAGCATTTT

d_call: .
j_call: TRBJ2-3
clone_size: .
v_call: TRBV6-5
cdr3_aa: CASRGGDADTQYF
cdr3_nt: TGTGCCAGCAGGGGGGGAGACGCAGATACGCAGTATTTT

d_call: .
j_call: TRBJ2-3
clone_size: .
v_call: TRBV3-1/TRBV3-2
cdr3_aa: CASSQDPGTDTQYF
cdr3_nt: TGTGCCAGCAGCCAAGATCCGGGGACAGATACGCAGTATTTT

d_call: .
j_call: TRBJ1-1
clone_size: .
v_call: TRBV29-1
cdr3_aa: CSVYGRVDTEAFF
cdr3_nt: TGCAGCGTCTATGGAAGGGTGGACACTGAAGCTTTCTTT

d_call: .
j_call: TRBJ2-7
clone_size: .
v_call: TRBV24-1
cdr3_aa: CATRRAGTWCEQYF
cdr3_nt: TGTGCCACCCGGAGGGCAGGGACTTGGTGCGAGCAGTACTTC

d_call: .
j_call: TRBJ1-5
clone_size: .
v_call: TRBV19
cdr3_aa: CASSIDAQGSNQPQHF
cdr3_nt: TGTGCCAGTAGTATAGACGCGCAGGGCAGCAATCAGCCCCAGCATTTT

d_call: TRBD1
j_call: TRBJ1-2
clone_size: .
v_call: TRBV7-2
cdr3_aa: CASSSLGQGYGYTF
cdr3_nt: TGTGCCAGCAGCTCCTTGGGACAGGGCTATGGCTACACCTTC

d_call: TRBD1
j_call: TRBJ1-1
clone_size: few
v_call: TRBV9
cdr3_aa: CASSQTRQGALNTEAFF
cdr3_nt: TGTGCCAGCAGCCAAACTCGACAGGGGGCTTTGAACACTGAAGCTTTCTTT

d_call: TRBD1
j_call: TRBJ2-5
clone_size: .
v_call: TRBV6-2/TRBV6-3
cdr3_aa: CASSSRQGAETQYF
cdr3_nt: TGTGCCAGCAGTTCGAGACAGGGAGCAGAGACCCAGTACTTC